This T cell receptor beta chain is from a study of early T cells in non-severe SARS-CoV-2 infection. CDR3 length equals 15 residues. V lost 6 bases, J lost 6 bases, and 10 bases stayed unmatched. Unique molecular identifiers (one per individual cDNA molecule) were attached. TCRdb itself ran the 5' RACE reads through MiXCR, one entry per CDR3 protein. The sample lists roughly 90,000 distinct CDR3 sequences; about 14% were seen once. This chain links TRBV12-3 or TRBV12-4 with TRBJ2-2; the match to TRBD1 covers 7 bases. The TCR comes from an adult who was a healthcare worker with PCR-confirmed SARS-CoV-2 infection or an uninfected control (not recorded which). The sequencing input was whole blood. The CDR3 DNA follows: TGTGCCAGCAGCTACAAGAGGACAGGCGCCGGGGAGCTGTTTTTT. Its protein is CASSYKRTGAGELFF.